Sequencing of this T cell receptor beta chain was carried out in a study of CD8+CD57+ T cells in acquired aplastic anemia. Study in general: Healthy donors gave some 10 million reads on average for CD4+ cells.

Using genomic DNA as the template, TCR beta VDJ and CDR3 profiling was carried out. TCRdb independently ran MiXCR on the reads; one entry per CDR3 protein. The table records just over 400,000 distinct CDR3 sequences, roughly 64% of them present only once. In this sample, this clonotype turned up once. The antigen is unknown. Germline CDR1 is KGHDR and CDR2 is SFDVKD. Trimming shortened V by 5 bases and J by 4 bases, and 8 bases separated the two germline ends. This CDR3 has 13 amino acids. The study's findings and limits: No significant difference in CD8+ Simpson's diversity was found between patients and controls. Researchers report that about 28 CD8+ CDR3 sequences appeared in both patients and controls.

This chain links TRBV24-1 with TRBJ2-1; the D is unclear. The sequenced material came from sorted CD4+, CD8+, or CD8+CD57+ T cells (not recorded which) from PBMCs. This receptor was identified in a human donor in good health, serving as a control. The CDR3 reads CATSADGYNEQFF. In nucleotides, the CDR3 is TGTGCCACCAGTGCGGACGGATACAATGAGCAGTTCTTC.